This paragraph covers one T cell receptor (beta chain) sequence. This sample is part of a study of T cells in Graves' hyperthyroidism and ophthalmopathy. The diagnoses drew upon clinical symptoms, serum thyroxine and TRAb, thyroid ultrasound and orbital computed tomography. The authors obtained PBMCs from 10 ml of fresh peripheral blood. Template material for amplifying TCR beta CDR3 regions consisted of RNA transcripts. TCR CDR3 regions were first amplified by RT-PCR with HTBI primers. TCRdb called the multiplex PCR reads again in MiXCR, with one record for every CDR3 protein. The sample lists approximately 210,000 distinct CDR3 sequences; roughly a sixth were seen once. Per germline, CDR1 MNHNS and CDR2 SASEGT. This CDR3 has 17 amino acids.

The origin of this receptor is a man between 50 and 59 years old with Graves' hyperthyroidism. V is TRBV6-1 and J is TRBJ1-5; a possible D gene is TRBD1 (5 bases). The specimen sequenced was blood. This CDR3 reads CAGPNQMGSRSNQPQHF. In DNA, the CDR3 is TGTGCGGGACCCAATCAGATGGGGTCCCGGAGCAATCAGCCCCAGCATTTT.